The 25 T cell receptor beta chains in this list originate from one sample, sequenced in a study of vaccination and CD4 T cells after COVID-19. Scientists ran DNA taken from cultured CD4+ T cells through the Oncomine TCR Beta short-read assay for sequencing. One entry per CDR3 protein results from TCRdb running MiXCR on the PCR reads. The data show roughly 18,000 distinct CDR3 sequences, approximately 50% seen once. These TCRs' antigens remain unknown. Treatment here: roughly 11-day PBMC culture with coronavirus spike peptide pools or control peptides (ViraFEST assay). Sequences were derived from CD4+ T cells from blood, cultured in vitro, sampled before SARS-CoV-2 vaccination. Source of these receptors: a human donor who had recovered from COVID-19.

This clonotype was observed a handful of times. The chain couples TRBV24-1 to TRBJ2-5, with D perhaps TRBD2 (5 bases). Germline V gives CDR1 KGHDR, CDR2 SFDVKD. The CDR3 spans 16 residues. Trimming removed 1 base at V and 5 bases at J, with 16 bases between. In DNA, the CDR3 is TGTGCCACCAGTGATTTCCGGGGTGGGGTTCGTGAGACCCAGTACTTC. Amino acids: CATSDFRGGVRETQYF.

This clonotype was counted between two and nine times. This chain connects TRBV6-2 or TRBV6-3 to TRBJ1-1; no firm D call. Germline loops: CDR1 MNHEY, CDR2 SVGEGT. The V gene lost 4 bases and the J gene lost 4 bases, with 13 bases spanning the gap. The CDR3 contains 14 residues. Here the CDR3 DNA reads TGTGCCAGCAGTTTTATGGGTTTTTTCACTGAAGCTTTCTTT. Translated: CASSFMGFFTEAFF.

V and J are TRBV6-1 and TRBJ1-5, with D unresolved. This CDR3 is built from 14 residues. Trimming stripped 3 bases from V and 0 bases from J, with 6 bases between. Per the germline V gene, CDR1 is MNHNS and CDR2 is SASEGT. CDR3 in amino acids: CASSDGYSNQPQHF. As DNA, the CDR3 is TGTGCCAGCAGTGACGGGTATAGCAATCAGCCCCAGCATTTT.

V and J are TRBV7-3 and TRBJ1-2; a possible D gene is TRBD1 (6 bases). This CDR3 contains 16 residues. Germline values: CDR1 SGHTA, CDR2 FQGTGA. Deletions cut 4 bases from V and 7 bases from J, with 22 bases between. The CDR3 loop reads CASSSREGVLGFGYTF. Written as DNA, the CDR3 is TGTGCCAGCAGCTCTAGAGAGGGGGTCCTCGGTTTTGGCTACACCTTC.

The chain employs TRBV4-1 and TRBJ2-6; D unresolved. The CDR3 runs to 13 residues. CDR1 is MGHRA and CDR2 is YSYEKL in the germline V gene. V lost 1 base and J 3 bases, leaving 1 base between the germline ends. The DNA of the CDR3 is TGCGCCAGCAGCCAAGTTGGGGCCAACGTCCTGACTTTC. Its protein is CASSQVGANVLTF.

The chain is built from TRBV4-3 and TRBJ2-5; 7 bases match TRBD2. J was trimmed by 4 bases and V by 1 base; bases with no gene match: 3. CDR1 and CDR2 (germline): LGHNA, YSLEER. The CDR3 contains 14 residues. CDR3 sequence (DNA): TGCGCCAGCAGCCAAGCGGGAGGTGGAGAGACCCAGTACTTC. This encodes CASSQAGGGETQYF.

This clonotype was picked up a small number of times. The gene calls are TRBV20-1 and TRBJ2-7; D gene unclear. Germline V gives CDR1 DFQATT, CDR2 SNEGSKA (reference sequence). The CDR3 is 14 residues long. V gave up 0 bases and J gave up 4 bases, with 13 bases separating them. DNA for the CDR3: TGCAGTGCTAGAGAGGCTAGATCTGGGTACGAGCAGTACTTC. This encodes CSAREARSGYEQYF.

This chain uses TRBV6-1 with TRBJ1-2; D is unclear. The CDR3 runs to 13 residues. With 6 bases removed from V and 3 bases from J, the gap between germline ends came to 11 bases. Per germline, CDR1 MNHNS and CDR2 SASEGT. DNA for the CDR3: TGTGCCAGCAGGCGTCCCGGCGACTATGGCTACACCTTC. Its translation: CASRRPGDYGYTF.

V is TRBV21-1 and J is TRBJ1-5. TRBV21-1 is listed as a pseudogene. The CDR3 loop spans 14 amino acids. The CDR3 reads CASSNVVGNQPQHF. The CDR3 nucleotides read TGTGCCAGCAGCAACGTGGTTGGCAATCAGCCCCAGCATTTT.

This chain uses TRBV18 with TRBJ2-7; weak D call: TRBD1 (5 bases). The germline CDR1 and CDR2 sequences are KGHSH and LQKENI. This CDR3 is built from 14 residues. V shed 3 bases and J shed 6 bases, with 15 bases lying between them. The CDR3 region has the DNA TGTGCCAGCTCACCGATATATACAGGATCCGAGCAGTACTTC. It codes for CASSPIYTGSEQYF.

V is TRBV7-2 and J is TRBJ2-6, with D maybe TRBD2 (6 bases). The CDR3 contains 16 residues. Looked up from germline, CDR1 is SGHTA and CDR2 is FQGNSA. V was trimmed by 1 base and J by 2 bases, leaving 9 bases between them. This CDR3 reads CASSLGPGAGANVLTF. The CDR3 coding sequence is TGTGCCAGCAGCTTAGGTCCGGGGGCTGGGGCCAACGTCCTGACTTTC.

The chain links TRBV7-3 to TRBJ1-1; D perhaps matches TRBD1 (6 bases). CDR3 size: 15 residues. Germline V CDR1 and CDR2: SGHTA, FQGTGA. V gave up 5 bases and J gave up 3 bases, with 16 bases separating them. The CDR3 nucleotides are TGTGCCAGCAGCCTTAACAGGGTTCCATACACTGAAGCTTTCTTT. Translation: CASSLNRVPYTEAFF. The variable domain in full, with the rest retrieved from reference TRBV7-3 and TRBJ1-1, is GAGVSQTPSNKVTEKGKYVELRCDPISGHTALYWYRQSLGQGPEFLIYFQGTGAADDSGLPNDRFFAVRPEGSVSTLKIQRTERGDSAVYLCASSLNRVPYTEAFFGQGTRLTVV.

This rearrangement joins TRBV15 to TRBJ2-2; the match to TRBD1 covers 10 bases. The CDR3 contains 14 residues. Germline lookup yields CDR1 LNHNV and CDR2 YYDKDF (reference sequence). The junction had 9 bases not matched to a gene; V was cut back by 8 bases and J by 9 bases. CDR3 sequence reads: CATSGTGEARELFF. CDR3 in DNA: TGTGCCACCTCCGGGACAGGGGAGGCAAGGGAGCTGTTTTTT.

V and J are TRBV27 and TRBJ2-3; no definite D call. Trimming left V 5 bases short and J 3 bases short, with 9 bases between. CDR1 and CDR2 from the germline V gene are MNHEY and SMNVEV (reference sequence). The CDR3 length is 13 residues. The CDR3 DNA follows: TGTGCCAGCAGTCCGTTTGCGACAGATACGCAGTATTTT. Translated: CASSPFATDTQYF.

V is TRBV6-5 and J is TRBJ1-1; D call uncertain. The germline V gene has CDR1 MNHEY and CDR2 SVGAGI. Trimming took 0 bases from V and 6 from J, leaving 11 bases between them. The CDR3 has 14 residues. The CDR3 bases are TGTGCCAGCAGTTACTCGGGCCCGTCCCCTGAAGCTTTCTTT. Its protein is CASSYSGPSPEAFF.

The gene calls are TRBV20-1 and TRBJ2-7; 10 nucleotides agree with TRBD2. The V gene's germline CDR1 is DFQATT and CDR2 SNEGSKA (reference sequence). This CDR3 spans 14 amino acids. The ends lost 0 bases at V and 2 bases at J; junction bases unmatched: 1. CDR3 bases: TGCAGTGCTAGAGATGGACTAGCGGCCTACGAGCAGTACTTC. Protein product: CSARDGLAAYEQYF.

The chain carries TRBV11-1 and TRBJ2-5; no clear D gene. CDR1 is SGHAT and CDR2 is FQDESV in the germline V gene (reference sequence). V was trimmed by 4 bases and J by 1 base, leaving 13 bases between them. This CDR3 has 15 amino acids. CDR3 protein: CASSSDHGPQETQYF. In nucleotides, the CDR3 is TGTGCCAGCAGCTCCGACCATGGGCCCCAAGAGACCCAGTACTTC.

This clonotype was picked up one time. This rearrangement joins TRBV7-2 to TRBJ2-1; 7 nucleotides line up with TRBD2. This CDR3 has 16 residues. In germline, CDR1 is SGHTA, CDR2 FQGNSA. Trimming took 5 bases from V and 5 from J; bases not matched to a gene: 12. In DNA, the CDR3 is TGTGCCAGCAGCCCCTCTGGGGCGGGGGTAAACAATGAGCAGTTCTTC. Amino acids: CASSPSGAGVNNEQFF. The variable domain in full, completed from reference TRBV7-2 and TRBJ2-1, reads GAGVSQSPSNKVTEKGKDVELRCDPISGHTALYWYRQSLGQGLEFLIYFQGNSAPDKSGLPSDRFSAERTGGSVSTLTIQRTQQEDSAVYLCASSPSGAGVNNEQFFGPGTRLTVL.

By share of the sample, this clonotype is medium-sized. The chain carries TRBV15 and TRBJ2-5; 7 nucleotides agree with TRBD2. Per germline, CDR1 LNHNV and CDR2 YYDKDF (reference sequence). The CDR3 sequence is 13 residues long. J gave up 5 bases and V 5 bases, and 5 bases lay outside the gene matches. The CDR3 nucleotides read TGTGCCACCAGCGACGTGGGGGGGGAGACCCAGTACTTC. It is translated as CATSDVGGETQYF. Together with reference TRBV15 and TRBJ2-5, the CDR3 gives the full variable domain: DAMVIQNPRYQVTQFGKPVTLSCSQTLNHNVMYWYQQKSSQAPKLLFHYYDKDFNNEADTPDNFQSRRPNTSFCFLDIRSPGLGDTAMYLCATSDVGGETQYFGPGTRLLVL.

This chain connects TRBV24-1 to TRBJ2-2; maybe TRBD2 (6 bases). Trimming stripped 3 bases from V and 4 bases from J, with 17 bases between. CDR1 is KGHDR and CDR2 is SFDVKD in the germline V gene. This CDR3 contains 17 residues. The CDR3 nucleotides are TGTGCCACCAGTGATCCCCGAGGTAGCGGTTCCACCGGGGAGCTGTTTTTT. This sequence encodes CATSDPRGSGSTGELFF.

This clonotype was counted between two and nine times. The chain combines TRBV6-5 with TRBJ1-5; D may be TRBD1 (6 bases). CDR1 is MNHEY and CDR2 is SVGAGI in the germline V gene. The V end was cut by 0 bases, the J end by 4 bases, with 7 bases between. CDR3 length equals 14 residues. CDR3 sequence: CASSYSRGNQPQHF. The CDR3 coding sequence is TGTGCCAGCAGTTACTCCAGGGGAAATCAGCCCCAGCATTTT.

The chain has TRBV7-2 and TRBJ2-7; weak D call: TRBD2 (6 bases). CDR3 length: 14 amino acids. V was cut by 5 bases and J by 6 bases, with 17 bases left in between. Germline assignment: CDR1 SGHTA and CDR2 FQGNSA. The CDR3 loop is CASSPGLRDREQYF. The DNA of the CDR3 is TGTGCCAGCAGCCCGGGACTGAGGGACCGCGAGCAGTACTTC.

V gene TRBV7-2 combines with J gene TRBJ2-3, with a possible D match to TRBD2 (6 bases). The germline CDR1 and CDR2 sequences are SGHTA and FQGNSA. V was shortened by 1 base and J by 6 bases, with 14 bases between the two germline ends. The CDR3 totals 15 residues. This CDR3 reads CASSLVLGGSDTQYF. As DNA, the CDR3 is TGTGCCAGCAGCTTAGTTCTGGGGGGAAGTGATACGCAGTATTTT.

The CDR3 bases are TGTGCCAGCAGTCTACAGGGGAACTATGGCTACACCTTC. Translation gives CASSLQGNYGYTF. This chain connects TRBV6-1 to TRBJ1-2; TRBD1 aligns across 7 bases. Germline V lookup: CDR1 MNHNS, CDR2 SASEGT. Losses at the gene ends were 5 bases for V and 2 bases for J; bases not matched to a gene: 2. This CDR3 spans 13 amino acids.

This sequence joins TRBV6-5 and TRBJ2-7; D not certain. Trimming cost V 0 bases and J 7 bases, with 16 bases left between them. Germline CDR1 reads MNHEY; CDR2 reads SVGAGI. The CDR3 length is 15 residues. CDR3 in amino acids: CASSYSSAIPEEQYF. For the CDR3, the DNA is TGTGCCAGCAGTTACTCTTCGGCGATTCCTGAGGAGCAGTACTTC.